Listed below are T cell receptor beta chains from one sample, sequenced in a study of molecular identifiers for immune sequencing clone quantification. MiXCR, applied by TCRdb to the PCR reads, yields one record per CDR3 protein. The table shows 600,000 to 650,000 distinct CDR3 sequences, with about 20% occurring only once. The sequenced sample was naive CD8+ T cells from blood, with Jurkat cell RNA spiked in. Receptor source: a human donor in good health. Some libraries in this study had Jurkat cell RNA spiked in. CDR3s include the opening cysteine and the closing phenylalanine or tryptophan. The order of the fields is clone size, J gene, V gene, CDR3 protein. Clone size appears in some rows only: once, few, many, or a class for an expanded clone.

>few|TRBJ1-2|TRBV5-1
CAILDRIGGYTF
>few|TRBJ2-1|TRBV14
CASSQAAGGNGFYNEQFF
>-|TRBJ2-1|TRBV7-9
CASSPRTAGTWQDSYNEQFF
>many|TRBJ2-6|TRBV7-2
CASSSLTGANVLTF
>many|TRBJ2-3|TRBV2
CASSEWEGEGPDTQYF
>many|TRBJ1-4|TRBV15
CATSRDGELYATNEKLFF
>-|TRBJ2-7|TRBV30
CAWIRSGGLYEQYF
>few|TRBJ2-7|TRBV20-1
CSARDPAGGIYEQYF
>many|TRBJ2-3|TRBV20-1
CSVLRESDTQYF
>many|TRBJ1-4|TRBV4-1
CASSQDPTVRNEKLFF
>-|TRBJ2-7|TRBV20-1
CSATKTGEALFSSYEQYF
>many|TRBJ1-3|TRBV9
CASSVSSSGNTIYF
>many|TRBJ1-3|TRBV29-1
CSVLGQGSGNTIYF
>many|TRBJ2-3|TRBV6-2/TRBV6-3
CASSPWWGNTDTQYF
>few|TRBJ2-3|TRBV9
CASSVDDVTQYF
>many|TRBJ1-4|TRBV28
CASSFRQSNEKLFF
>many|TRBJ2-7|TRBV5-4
CASSYEESHEQYF
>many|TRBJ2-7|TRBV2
CASSPGEISSYEQYF
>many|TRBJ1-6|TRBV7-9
CASSLATGGSPLHF
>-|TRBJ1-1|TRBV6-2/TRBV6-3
CASSLHGGMNTEAFF